This TCR beta chain was sequenced in a study of OX40 agonist ivuxolimab in advanced cancers. The assay was immunoSEQ multiplex PCR, and TCRdb's table has in-frame clones only and misses some. Among 55,000 to 70,000 clones listed, around four fifths were seen once. V was pared by 6 bases and J by 2 bases, with 14 bases between. The V gene's germline CDR1 is SEHNR and CDR2 FQNEAQ (reference sequence). The CDR3 is 15 amino acids. The sequence was collected from an adult with an advanced solid tumor such as melanoma, head and neck, liver or kidney cancer. V usage is TRBV7-9 and J usage is TRBJ2-1; D is uncertain. This sample comprised CD4+ or CD8+ T cells sorted from blood, obtained in a trial of the OX40 agonist ivuxolimab. CDR3 in amino acids: CASSANPGAYNEQFF. CDR3 DNA sequence: TGTGCCAGCAGTGCTAACCCAGGTGCCTACAATGAGCAGTTCTTC. Looking up the rest from reference TRBV7-9 and TRBJ2-1 gives the full variable domain: DTGVSQNPRHKITKRGQNVTFRCDPISEHNRLYWYRQTLGQGPEFLTYFQNEAQLEKSRLLSDRFSAERPKGSFSTLEIQRTEQGDSAMYLCASSANPGAYNEQFFGPGTRLTVL.